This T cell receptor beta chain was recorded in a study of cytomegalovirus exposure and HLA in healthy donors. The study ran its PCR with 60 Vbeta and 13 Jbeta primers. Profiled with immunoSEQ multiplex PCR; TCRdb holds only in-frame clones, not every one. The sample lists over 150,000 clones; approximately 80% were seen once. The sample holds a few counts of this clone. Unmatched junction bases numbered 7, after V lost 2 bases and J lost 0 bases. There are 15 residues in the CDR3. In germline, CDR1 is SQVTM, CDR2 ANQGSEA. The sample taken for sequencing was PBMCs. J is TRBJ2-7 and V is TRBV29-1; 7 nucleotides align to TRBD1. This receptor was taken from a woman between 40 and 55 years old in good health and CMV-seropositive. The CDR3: CSVEFPDRSSYEQYF. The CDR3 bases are TGCAGCGTTGAATTCCCGGACAGGAGCTCCTACGAGCAGTACTTC.